This entry describes one T cell receptor beta chain. Study processing details: Using reference gene primer amplification, nucleated cell counts were estimated. Sequenced by immunoSEQ multiplex PCR; TCRdb stores in-frame clones only, minus some. The V and J calls and clone size are taken from that table; D and trimming were inferred from the DNA. The data show about 90,000 clones, 80% to 85% seen once. This entry belongs to a study of blood T cell repertoires in COVID-19. Study summary: COVID-19 samples, acute and convalescent, were from the United States, Italy and Spain. Sources were T cells, B-cell-depleted T cells, or PBMCs; the material itself was cDNA or gDNA.

The germline CDR1 and CDR2 sequences are SQVTM and ANQGSEA. The CDR3 has 13 amino acids. Trimming removed 7 bases at V and 5 bases at J, with 12 bases between. V is TRBV29-1 and J is TRBJ1-6, with a tentative D call TRBD1 (5 bases). This sequence originates from a woman aged 80 or older with active or convalescent COVID-19. The material sequenced was peripheral blood. CDR3 amino acids: CSAKTDNNSPLHF. CDR3 nucleotide sequence: TGCAGCGCCAAGACAGACAATAATTCACCCCTCCACTTT.